This note documents a single T cell receptor beta chain sequence. This sample was taken from a study of identical twins. TCRdb itself ran the 5' RACE reads through MiXCR, one entry per CDR3 protein. The table lists hundreds of thousands of distinct CDR3 sequences, over 8.5% of them singletons, with about 0.98% in the top ten. The V end lost 3 bases, the J end lost 1 base, and 10 bases lay between the germline ends. The CDR3 has 14 residues. Germline loops: CDR1 DFQATT, CDR2 SNEGSKA (reference sequence). These data were likewise used in another study, on yellow fever vaccine responses in identical twins.

This TCR came from a woman between 18 and 29 years old in good health. Source material: PBMCs. The V gene is TRBV20-1, the J gene TRBJ2-1; D is perhaps TRBD2 (6 bases). Written as DNA, the CDR3 is TGCAGTGCTAGGAGGAGCGGGTCCTACAATGAGCAGTTCTTC. This translates into CSARRSGSYNEQFF.